This T cell receptor beta chain was sequenced during a study of cytomegalovirus exposure and HLA in healthy donors. Findings and limits, study-wide: TRBV6-2, TRBV6-3 and some other V segments were excluded as indistinguishable. Across all donors, roughly uniform sequencing depth was an assumption of the presence/absence analyses. Cytomegalovirus-associated TCR beta chains were listed, numbering some 150.

The CDR3 contains 11 residues. V was pared by 8 bases and J by 2 bases, with 0 bases of the junction left unmatched. Germline CDR1 and CDR2: SGHAT and FQNNGV. 13 Jbeta primers and 60 Vbeta primers were used for the PCR. Original analysis: Per a later analysis, the number of unique TCR beta chains was around 80 million, of which some 10 million were shared. Profiled with immunoSEQ multiplex PCR; TCRdb holds only in-frame clones, not every one. V, J and clone size reflect that table, while D and trimming were determined from the DNA. The sample has roughly 54,000 clones; around 70% are singletons. As for this clone: Its cognate antigen is unknown.

This sequence was found in a woman aged 60-75 years in good health and CMV-seropositive. The V and J genes are TRBV11-2 and TRBJ2-7; 7 bases match TRBD2. Sequenced material: PBMCs. CDR3 nucleotide sequence: TGTGCCAGCGGGGGGGCCTACGAGCAGTACTTC. Its protein product is CASGGAYEQYF.